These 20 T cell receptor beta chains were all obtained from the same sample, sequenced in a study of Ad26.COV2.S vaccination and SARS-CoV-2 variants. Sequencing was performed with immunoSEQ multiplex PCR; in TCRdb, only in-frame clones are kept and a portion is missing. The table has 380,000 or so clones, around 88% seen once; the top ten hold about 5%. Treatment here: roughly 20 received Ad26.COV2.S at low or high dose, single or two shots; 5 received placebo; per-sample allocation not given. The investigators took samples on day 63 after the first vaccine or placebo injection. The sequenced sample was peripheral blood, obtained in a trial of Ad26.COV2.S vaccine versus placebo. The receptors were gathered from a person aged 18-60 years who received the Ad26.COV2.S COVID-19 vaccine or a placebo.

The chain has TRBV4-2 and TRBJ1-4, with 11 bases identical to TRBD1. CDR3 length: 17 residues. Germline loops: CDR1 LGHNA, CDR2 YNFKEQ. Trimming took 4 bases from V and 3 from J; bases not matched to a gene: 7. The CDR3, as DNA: TGTGCCAGCAGCCGAACGGACAGGGGGCGTGCTAATGAAAAACTGTTTTTT. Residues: CASSRTDRGRANEKLFF.

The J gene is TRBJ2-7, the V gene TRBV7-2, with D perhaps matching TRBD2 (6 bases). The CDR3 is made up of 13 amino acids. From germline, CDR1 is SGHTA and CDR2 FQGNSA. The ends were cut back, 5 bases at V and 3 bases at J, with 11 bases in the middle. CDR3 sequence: CASSPPSDYEQYF. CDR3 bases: TGTGCCAGCAGCCCTCCTAGCGACTACGAGCAGTACTTC.

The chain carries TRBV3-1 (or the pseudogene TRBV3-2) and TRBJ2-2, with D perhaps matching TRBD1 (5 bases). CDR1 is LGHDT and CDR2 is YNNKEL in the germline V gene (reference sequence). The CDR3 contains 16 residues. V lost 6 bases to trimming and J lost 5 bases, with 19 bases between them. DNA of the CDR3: TGTGCCAGCAGTCCACCTCTTGACAGCTCGACCGGGGAGCTGTTTTTT. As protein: CASSPPLDSSTGELFF.

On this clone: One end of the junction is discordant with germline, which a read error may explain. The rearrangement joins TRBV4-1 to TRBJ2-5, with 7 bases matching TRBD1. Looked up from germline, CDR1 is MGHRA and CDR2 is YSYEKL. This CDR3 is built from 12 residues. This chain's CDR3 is CASSQDSQGGHF. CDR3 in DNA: TGCGCCAGCAGCCAAGATTCCCAAGGGGGCCACTTC.

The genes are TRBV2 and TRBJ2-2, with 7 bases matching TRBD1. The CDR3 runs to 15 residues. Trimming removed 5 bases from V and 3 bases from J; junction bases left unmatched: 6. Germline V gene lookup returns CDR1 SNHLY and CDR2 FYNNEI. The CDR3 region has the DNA TGTGCCAGCAGTCGACAGGGATCCGACACCGGGGAGCTGTTTTTT. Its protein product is CASSRQGSDTGELFF.

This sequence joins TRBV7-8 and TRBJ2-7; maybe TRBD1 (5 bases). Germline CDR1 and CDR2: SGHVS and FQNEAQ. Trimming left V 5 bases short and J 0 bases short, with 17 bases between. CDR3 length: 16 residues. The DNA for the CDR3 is TGTGCCAGCAGCCCCAGAGAGACAGCTTACTCCTACGAGCAGTACTTC. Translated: CASSPRETAYSYEQYF.

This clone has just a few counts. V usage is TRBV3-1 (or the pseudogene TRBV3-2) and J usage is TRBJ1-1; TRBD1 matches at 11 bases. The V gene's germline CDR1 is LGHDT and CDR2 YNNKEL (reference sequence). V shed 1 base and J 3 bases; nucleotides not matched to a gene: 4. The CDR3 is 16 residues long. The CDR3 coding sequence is TGTGCCAGCAGCCAAGGGACAGGGGGCTGGGACACTGAAGCTTTCTTT. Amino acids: CASSQGTGGWDTEAFF.

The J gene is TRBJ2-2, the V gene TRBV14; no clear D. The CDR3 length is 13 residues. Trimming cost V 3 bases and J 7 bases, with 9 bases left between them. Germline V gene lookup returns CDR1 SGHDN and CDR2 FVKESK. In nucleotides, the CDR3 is TGTGCCAGCAGCCAGATGAGTATCGGGGAGCTGTTTTTT. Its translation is CASSQMSIGELFF.

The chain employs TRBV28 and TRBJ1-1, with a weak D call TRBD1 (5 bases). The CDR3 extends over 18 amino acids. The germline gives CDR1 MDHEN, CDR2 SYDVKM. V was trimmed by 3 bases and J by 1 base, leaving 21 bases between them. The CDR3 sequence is CASSFPPRADGANTEAFF. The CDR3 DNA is TGTGCCAGCAGTTTCCCTCCCCGGGCCGATGGGGCGAACACTGAAGCTTTCTTT.

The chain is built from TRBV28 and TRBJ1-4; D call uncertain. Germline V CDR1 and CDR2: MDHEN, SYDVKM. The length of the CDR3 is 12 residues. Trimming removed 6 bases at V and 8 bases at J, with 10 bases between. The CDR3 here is CASRPGGEKLFF. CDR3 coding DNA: TGTGCCAGCAGGCCGGGTGGAGAAAAACTGTTTTTT.

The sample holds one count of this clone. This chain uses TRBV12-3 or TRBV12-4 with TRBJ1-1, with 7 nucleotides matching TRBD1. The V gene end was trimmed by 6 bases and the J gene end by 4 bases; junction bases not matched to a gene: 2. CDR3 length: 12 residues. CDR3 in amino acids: CASRQGGTEAFF. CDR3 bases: TGTGCCAGCAGGCAGGGGGGCACTGAAGCTTTCTTT.

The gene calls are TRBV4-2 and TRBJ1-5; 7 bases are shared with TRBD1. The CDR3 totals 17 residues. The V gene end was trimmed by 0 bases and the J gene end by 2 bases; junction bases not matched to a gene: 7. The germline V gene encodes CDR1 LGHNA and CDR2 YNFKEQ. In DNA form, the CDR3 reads TGTGCCAGCAGCCAAGACTCAGGGGGGTTTGGCAATCAGCCCCAGCATTTT. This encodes CASSQDSGGFGNQPQHF.

CDR3 DNA sequence: TGTGCCAGTAGTCCATGGGTACAGGGTACAGATACGCAGTATTTT. It encodes CASSPWVQGTDTQYF. The chain joins TRBV19 to TRBJ2-3; weak D call: TRBD1 (6 bases). The CDR3 sequence is 15 residues long. Germline V CDR1 and CDR2: LNHDA, SQIVND (reference sequence). Trimming took off 5 bases at V and 3 bases at J, with 15 bases between the two ends.

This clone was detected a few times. CDR3 amino acids: CASGLVAGESTYNEQFF. CDR3 sequence (DNA): TGTGCTAGTGGTTTGGTAGCAGGGGAAAGTACCTACAATGAGCAGTTCTTC. J is TRBJ2-1 and V is TRBV12-5, with a weak D call TRBD1 (6 bases). The V and J ends lost 0 bases and 2 bases respectively, with 14 bases between them. CDR1 LGHNT and CDR2 FRNRAP come from the germline V gene. This CDR3 region has 17 residues. Using reference TRBV12-5 and TRBJ2-1 for the parts outside the CDR3, the full variable domain is DARVTQTPRHKVTEMGQEVTMRCQPILGHNTVFWYRQTMMQGLELLAYFRNRAPLDDSGMPKDRFSAEMPDATLATLKIQPSEPRDSAVYFCASGLVAGESTYNEQFFGPGTRLTVL.

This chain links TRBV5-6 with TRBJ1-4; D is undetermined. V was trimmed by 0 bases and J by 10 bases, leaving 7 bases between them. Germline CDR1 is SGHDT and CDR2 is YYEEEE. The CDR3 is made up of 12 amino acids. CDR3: CASSLDQTKLFF. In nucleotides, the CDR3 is TGTGCCAGCAGCTTGGATCAGACAAAACTGTTTTTT.

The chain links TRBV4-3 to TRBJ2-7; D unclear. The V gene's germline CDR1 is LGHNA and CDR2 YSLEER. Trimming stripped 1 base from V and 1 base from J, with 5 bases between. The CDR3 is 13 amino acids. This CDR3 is CASSQGKSYEQYF. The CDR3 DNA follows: TGCGCCAGCAGCCAAGGCAAGTCCTACGAGCAGTACTTC.

The CDR3 nucleotides read TGCGCCAGCAGTGAGTCGGGACAGGGTTCGCCCCAGCATTTT. Translated, it gives CASSESGQGSPQHF. The chain joins TRBV10-2 to TRBJ1-5; 9 nucleotides align to TRBD1. The trim removed 0 bases at V and 9 bases at J, leaving 3 bases unmatched. The germline gives CDR1 WSHSY, CDR2 SAAADI. The CDR3 sequence is 14 residues long.

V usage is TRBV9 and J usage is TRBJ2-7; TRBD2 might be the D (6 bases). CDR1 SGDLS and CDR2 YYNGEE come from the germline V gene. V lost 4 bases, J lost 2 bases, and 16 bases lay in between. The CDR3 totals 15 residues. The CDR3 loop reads CASSPAGRATYEQYF. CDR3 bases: TGTGCCAGCAGCCCAGCGGGCAGGGCAACCTACGAGCAGTACTTC.

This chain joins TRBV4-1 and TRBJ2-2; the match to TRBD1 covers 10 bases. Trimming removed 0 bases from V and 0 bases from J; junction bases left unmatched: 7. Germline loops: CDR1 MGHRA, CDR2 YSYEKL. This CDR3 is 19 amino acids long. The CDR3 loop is CASSQERGTGDSNTGELFF. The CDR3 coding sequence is TGCGCCAGCAGCCAAGAGAGAGGGACAGGGGACTCGAACACCGGGGAGCTGTTTTTT.

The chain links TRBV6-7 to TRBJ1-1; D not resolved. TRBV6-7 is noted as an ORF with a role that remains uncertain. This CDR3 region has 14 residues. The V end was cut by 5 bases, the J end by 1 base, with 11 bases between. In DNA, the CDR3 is TGTGCCAGCAGTCCATTGACGCAGAACACTGAAGCTTTCTTT. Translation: CASSPLTQNTEAFF.